Listed below are T cell receptor beta chains from one sample, sequenced in a study of tumor-infiltrating lymphocytes in primary liver carcinoma. One entry per CDR3 protein, called by TCRdb with MiXCR from the multiplex PCR reads. The sample lists about 210,000 distinct CDR3 sequences; less than 75% were seen once. The sample comprised peripheral blood. Every receptor here comes from a woman aged 55-69 years with primary liver carcinoma and hepatitis B virus infection. Each CDR3 is given with its conserved first and last residue. Each record gives: clone size, V gene, J gene, D gene, CDR3 DNA, CDR3 protein. A D gene is named only where the DNA matches it firmly. Rows may omit the clone size; those that give it use once, few, many or a size class.

NA	TRBV20-1	TRBJ1-1	NA	TGCAGTGCTAGAGATCGGGGTGGGGCTGGGTTTTCGGCTGCTTTCTTT	CSARDRGGAGFSAAFF
many	TRBV6-1	TRBJ1-2	NA	TGTGCCAGCAGTGAAGCCTCCAGGGACTATGGCTACACCTTC	CASSEASRDYGYTF
many	TRBV6-6	TRBJ2-7	TRBD2	TGTGCCAGCAGTTACTCGGGCGGGAGTGAATACGAGCAGTACTTC	CASSYSGGSEYEQYF
NA	TRBV19	TRBJ2-1	NA	TGTGCCAGTAGACCTTCCCAAGTCTATGAGCAGTTCTTC	CASRPSQVYEQFF
many	TRBV6-1	TRBJ2-5	NA	TGTGCCAGTCGAGGTGGGCTAGCTCAGGGGGAGACCCAGTACTTC	CASRGGLAQGETQYF
many	TRBV29-1	TRBJ2-1	TRBD2	TGCAGCGTAGCCGGGACTAGCGGGAGAGGTTCCTACAATGAGCAGTTCTTC	CSVAGTSGRGSYNEQFF
NA	TRBV11-2	TRBJ2-1	TRBD2	TGTGCCAGCAACTTCCTGCTGACTAGCGGGAGCGACAATGAGCAGTTCTTC	CASNFLLTSGSDNEQFF
few	TRBV5-8	TRBJ1-1	NA	TGTGCCAGCAGATCCCCCCGCCACCGGAACACTGAAGCTTTCTTT	CASRSPRHRNTEAFF
many	TRBV6-1	TRBJ2-3	TRBD2	TGTGCCAGCAACCTACTAGCGGGAGCATGGAATACGCAGTATTTT	CASNLLAGAWNTQYF
many	TRBV12-3/TRBV12-4	TRBJ1-3	TRBD1	TGTGCCAGCAGTATGGACAGGGTGCCTGGAAACACCATATATTTT	CASSMDRVPGNTIYF
NA	TRBV12-3/TRBV12-4	TRBJ2-7	NA	TGTGCCAGTAGTTTAAAAGTCCACGAGCAGTACTTC	CASSLKVHEQYF
few	TRBV5-1	TRBJ1-1	NA	TGCGCCAGCAGCTTGGGGCCAGCCCGGGACACTGAAGCTTTCTTT	CASSLGPARDTEAFF
medium-sized	TRBV6-5	TRBJ2-1	NA	TGTGCCAGCAGTACGGGTGGGCTATACAATGAGCAGTTCTTC	CASSTGGLYNEQFF
NA	TRBV5-6	TRBJ2-1	NA	TGTGCCAGCAGCCCTCCCCCGGGACAATTGGAGCTCGGCTCCTACAATGAGCAGTTCTTC	CASSPPPGQLELGSYNEQFF
NA	TRBV30	TRBJ1-5	NA	TGTGCCTGGAGTGCCCGGACGGGTCAGCCCCAGCATTTT	CAWSARTGQPQHF
NA	TRBV2	TRBJ2-1	NA	TGTGCCAGCATGGTTCAATACAATGAGCAGTTCTTC	CASMVQYNEQFF
NA	TRBV20-1	TRBJ2-3	TRBD2	TGCAGTGCTCCACCTTCTAGCGGGAGTACCACAGATACGCAGTATTTT	CSAPPSSGSTTDTQYF
NA	TRBV2	TRBJ2-1	TRBD2	TGTGCCAGCAGTGAGATCGTGACTAGCGGGTGGGATGAGCAGTTCTTC	CASSEIVTSGWDEQFF
NA	TRBV5-8	TRBJ2-1	NA	TGTGCCAGCAGCGGGCGGGGCAGGGGGTCCTACGAGCAGTTCTTC	CASSGRGRGSYEQFF
many	TRBV4-2	TRBJ2-7	TRBD1	TGTGCCAGCAGCCAAGAGGGACAGGACTACGAGCAGTACTTC	CASSQEGQDYEQYF
many	TRBV11-2	TRBJ2-3	TRBD2	TGTGCCAGCAGCTTGGCTAGGTGGACTAGGGTCCCAGATACGCAGTATTTT	CASSLARWTRVPDTQYF
NA	TRBV14	TRBJ2-6	NA	TGTGCCAGCAGCCACGTTTTACCGGGACTGTCACCATCTGGGGCCAACGTCCTGACTTTC	CASSHVLPGLSPSGANVLTF
NA	TRBV12-3/TRBV12-4	TRBJ1-1	NA	TGCGCCAGCAGTCCCCCCGGCGGAGGGTTCACTGAAGCTTCCTTT	CASSPPGGGFTEASF
few	TRBV4-2	TRBJ2-1	TRBD1	TGTGCCAGCACCAGAGAGGACAGGATGGGTTCCTACAATGGGCAGTTCTTC	CASTREDRMGSYNGQFF
many	TRBV11-2	TRBJ2-7	NA	TGTGCCAGCAGCCGCCAAGGAGTTTTGAGCTCCTACGAGCAGTACTTC	CASSRQGVLSSYEQYF
NA	TRBV11-2	TRBJ1-1	NA	TGTGCCAGCAGTTCCGCCGTAGTCGTGACTGAAGCTTTCTTT	CASSSAVVVTEAFF
NA	TRBV11-2	TRBJ2-1	TRBD1	TGTGCCAGCAGAGGTGGAGGACAGGGGATCATTAATGAGCAGTTCTTC	CASRGGGQGIINEQFF
NA	TRBV11-2	TRBJ2-1	NA	TGTGTCAGCAGCTCCTTCAGCGGCAGAACGTCCTACAATGGGCAGTTCTTC	CVSSSFSGRTSYNGQFF
NA	TRBV11-1	TRBJ2-3	NA	TGTGCCAGCAGCTTAACGACCGTGGATACGCAGTATTTT	CASSLTTVDTQYF
NA	TRBV6-1	TRBJ2-7	NA	TGTGTCAGCCGTCGCGTAGTTAACGACGAGCAGTACTTC	CVSRRVVNDEQYF
NA	TRBV4-1	TRBJ2-2	TRBD1	TGCGCCAGCAGCCAAGGACAGGGGAACACCGGGGAGCTGTTTTTT	CASSQGQGNTGELFF
NA	TRBV6-1	TRBJ2-5	NA	TGTGCCAGTAGTGCAAGGGCGGACTTCTTGGAGACCCAGTACTTC	CASSARADFLETQYF
many	TRBV10-3	TRBJ2-7	TRBD1	TGTGCCATCAGGCCACAACAGGGGGCCTACGAGCAGTACTTC	CAIRPQQGAYEQYF
NA	TRBV11-3	TRBJ2-3	NA	TGTGCCAGCAGCTTATGGGGTAGCCTAGATACGCGGTATTTT	CASSLWGSLDTRYF
NA	TRBV6-5	TRBJ1-5	NA	TGTACCAGCAGTTACTCATCTGGGGGCAATCAGCCCCAGCATTTT	CTSSYSSGGNQPQHF
NA	TRBV12-3/TRBV12-4	TRBJ1-1	TRBD1	TGTACCAGCAGTCCGTTGACAGGGACGAACACTGAAGCTTTCTTT	CTSSPLTGTNTEAFF
NA	TRBV12-5	TRBJ2-5	NA	TGTGCTAGTGGTATCTCGGACGGCCCGGGGGAGACCCGGTACTTC	CASGISDGPGETRYF
few	TRBV11-2	TRBJ2-1	NA	TGTGCCAGCAGCTTAGGACTAGTCGGTGAGCAGTTCTTC	CASSLGLVGEQFF
NA	TRBV11-2	TRBJ2-5	TRBD1	TGTACCAGCAGCGCCGGGACAGGCCCACAAGAGCCCCAGTACTTC	CTSSAGTGPQEPQYF
NA	TRBV28	TRBJ2-5	NA	TGTGCCGGCAGTTTTCGGCTAGCGAGATACAAAGAGACCCAGTACTTC	CAGSFRLARYKETQYF
few	TRBV30	TRBJ1-6	NA	TGTGCCTGGAAACGACAGCCCAATTCACCCCTCCACTTT	CAWKRQPNSPLHF
NA	TRBV11-2	TRBJ1-6	NA	TGTACCAGCAGCTTTGTTGAATGGGGCAGAAGAGGTTATTCACCCCTCCACTTT	CTSSFVEWGRRGYSPLHF
NA	TRBV24-1	TRBJ2-1	NA	TGTGCCACCAGTGATCCACGACACGGGTCCGGCAATGAGCAGTTCTTC	CATSDPRHGSGNEQFF
NA	TRBV11-3	TRBJ2-7	NA	TGTGCCAGCAGCTTAGGGGTGGGCCGCTACGAGCAGTACTTC	CASSLGVGRYEQYF
many	TRBV12-3/TRBV12-4	TRBJ2-4	TRBD2	TGTGCCAGCAGCTTTAGCGGGAGGGCCAAAAACATTCAGTACTTC	CASSFSGRAKNIQYF
NA	TRBV28	TRBJ1-2	NA	TGTGCCAGCAGTTTAGTGGGCTTCTATGGCTACACCTTC	CASSLVGFYGYTF
many	TRBV5-4	TRBJ2-1	TRBD2	TGTGCCAGCAGCGTGGGACTACTAAGGAGTGAGCAGTTCTTC	CASSVGLLRSEQFF
few	TRBV29-1	TRBJ1-1	NA	TGCAGCGTTGGAGAGGGGGTGACTGAAACTTTCTTT	CSVGEGVTETFF
NA	TRBV7-9	TRBJ2-7	TRBD2	TGTGCCAGCAGCTCCGTGGGACTAGCGGGAGGGGACCCGGGAGAGCAGTACTTC	CASSSVGLAGGDPGEQYF
once	TRBV11-1	TRBJ2-3	NA	TGTGCCAGCAGCTGGTCGCGGACAGATACGCAGTATTTT	CASSWSRTDTQYF
NA	TRBV6-1	TRBJ1-5	NA	TGTTCCAGCAGTGGGAGAGACAGCCCTGGTAGCAATCAGCCCCAGCATTTC	CSSSGRDSPGSNQPQHF
NA	TRBV6-1	TRBJ2-3	NA	TGTGCCAGCAGTGCCTTTCCTGGGGACACAGATACGCAGTATTTT	CASSAFPGDTDTQYF
NA	TRBV7-9	TRBJ2-3	TRBD1	TGTGCCAGCACCACGGGGACAGGGGGATCAGATACGCAGTATTTT	CASTTGTGGSDTQYF
NA	TRBV28	TRBJ2-5	TRBD1	TGTGCCAGGAGTTTAGCGGACAGGGGTCGAGAGACCCAGTACTTC	CARSLADRGRETQYF